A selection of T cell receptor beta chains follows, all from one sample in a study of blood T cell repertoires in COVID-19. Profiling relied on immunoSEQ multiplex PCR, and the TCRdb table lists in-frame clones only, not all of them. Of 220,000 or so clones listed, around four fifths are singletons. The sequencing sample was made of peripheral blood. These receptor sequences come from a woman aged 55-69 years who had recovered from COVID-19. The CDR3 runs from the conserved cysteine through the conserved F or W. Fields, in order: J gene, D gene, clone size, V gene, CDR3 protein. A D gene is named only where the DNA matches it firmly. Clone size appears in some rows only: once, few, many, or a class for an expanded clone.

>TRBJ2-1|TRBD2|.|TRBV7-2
CASSLSSGGAHEQFF
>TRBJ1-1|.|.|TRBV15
CATSRGYRGYEAFF
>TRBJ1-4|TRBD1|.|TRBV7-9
CASRRTGGRNEKLFF
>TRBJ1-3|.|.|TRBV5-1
CASRQDSSLSGNTIYF
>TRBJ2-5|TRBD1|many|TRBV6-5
CASSYRDRRETQYF
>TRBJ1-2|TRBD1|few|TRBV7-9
CASSRGTDYGYTF
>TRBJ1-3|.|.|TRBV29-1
CSVEIEGTKGNTIYF
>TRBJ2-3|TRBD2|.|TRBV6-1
CASSERERETDTQYF
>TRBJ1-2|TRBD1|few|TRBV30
CAWSGLGGQGISRYGYTF
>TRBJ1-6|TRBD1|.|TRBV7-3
CASSLLGQGSRNSPLHF
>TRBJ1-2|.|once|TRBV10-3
CAISELGDYGYTF
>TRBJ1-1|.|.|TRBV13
CASSLGPGKGTEAFF
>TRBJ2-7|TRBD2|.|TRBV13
CASSGHPSGGIGEQYF
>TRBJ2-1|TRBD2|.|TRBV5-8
CASSPRTSSSYNEQFF
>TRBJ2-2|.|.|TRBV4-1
CASSQSPARANTGELFF
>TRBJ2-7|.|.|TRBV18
CASSFGRPPYEQYF
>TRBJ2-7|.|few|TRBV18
CASSPPMDSGEQYF
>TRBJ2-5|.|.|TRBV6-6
CASSYWRETQYF
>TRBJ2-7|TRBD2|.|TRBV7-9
CASSRTSGGGKAEQYF
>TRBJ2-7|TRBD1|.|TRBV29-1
CSAGGGTGAYEQYF
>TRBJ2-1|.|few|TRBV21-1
CASSKRDRGLRNEQFF
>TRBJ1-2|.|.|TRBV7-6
CASSSIGGAGDYGYTF
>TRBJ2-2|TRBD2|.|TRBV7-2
CASSLGLFTGELFF
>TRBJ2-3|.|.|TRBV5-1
CASSLRREENTQYF
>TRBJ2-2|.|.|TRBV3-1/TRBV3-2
CASSRQTAGLDPGELFF
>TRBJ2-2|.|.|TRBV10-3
CAIRRTAPTGELFF
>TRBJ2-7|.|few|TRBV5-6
CASSRQGSGLPHEQYF
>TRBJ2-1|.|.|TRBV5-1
CASSWVRDSNNEQFF
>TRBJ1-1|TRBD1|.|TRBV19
CASSIIPGGPEAFF
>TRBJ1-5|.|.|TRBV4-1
CASSQEGGVLGDQPQHF
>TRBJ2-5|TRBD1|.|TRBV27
CASSLRDSQETQYF
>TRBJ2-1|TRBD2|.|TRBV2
CASSGTSGAFDNEQFF
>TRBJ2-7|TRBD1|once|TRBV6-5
CASRKGQGNYEQYF
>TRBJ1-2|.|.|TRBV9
CASSVGSPNYGYTF
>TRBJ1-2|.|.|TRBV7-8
CASSLVGVNYGYTF
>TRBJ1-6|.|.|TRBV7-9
CASSLAGVFDSPLHF
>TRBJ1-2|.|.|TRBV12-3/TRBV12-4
CASRPTGTNGYTF
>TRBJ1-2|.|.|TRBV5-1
CASSLAGDYGYTF
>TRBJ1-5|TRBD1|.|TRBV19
CASSIAPPGTVSQPQHF
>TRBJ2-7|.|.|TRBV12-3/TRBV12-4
CASSFSGYEQYF